This note documents a single TCR beta chain sequence. The sample belongs to a study of blood T cell repertoires in COVID-19. Study in general: Spain, Italy and the United States supplied samples that represented acute and convalescent COVID-19. The analysed material was cDNA or gDNA that came from T cells, B-cell-depleted T cells, or PBMCs.

The V and J ends lost 11 bases and 1 base respectively, with 12 bases between them. CDR1 is MNHEY, CDR2 SMNVEV, per germline (reference sequence). This CDR3 spans 12 amino acids. In the original processing: Using reference gene primer amplification, nucleated cell counts were estimated. This table comes from immunoSEQ multiplex PCR, and its TCRdb copy is limited to in-frame clones, with some not included. The DNA gave D and trimming, while V, J and clone size come from that table. Of over 75,000 clones listed, roughly 88% are singletons. The specimen was peripheral blood. The chain employs TRBV27 and TRBJ2-7; tentatively, D is TRBD2 (5 bases). This TCR was recovered from a woman aged 80 or over with active or convalescent COVID-19. The CDR3 DNA reads as TGTGCCTCCCGGGGAGTGTCCTACGAGCAGTACTTC. Translating gives CASRGVSYEQYF.